The entry below gives a single T cell receptor (beta chain) sequence along with its context. Antigen: not known. These data belong to a study of cytomegalovirus exposure and HLA in healthy donors. Study findings and constraints: Reports state that TCR beta sequences accurately predicted most subjects' HLA-A and HLA-B alleles.

V lost 5 bases to trimming and J lost 6 bases; unmatched junction nucleotides: 6. The CDR3 sequence is 13 residues long. Germline CDR1 reads GTSNPN; CDR2 reads SVGIG (reference sequence). Primers: 60 Vbeta forward and 13 Jbeta reverse. Only in-frame clones appear in the TCRdb table, and some are missing; sequencing was by immunoSEQ multiplex PCR. The table includes under 200,000 clones, 80% to 90% detected once. This chain joins TRBV30 and TRBJ2-7, with 11 bases fitting TRBD2. The sample comprised PBMCs. This TCR was recovered from a woman between 18 and 29 years old in good health and CMV-seronegative. The chain's CDR3 is CAWGTSGGLEQYF. CDR3 nucleotide sequence: TGTGCCTGGGGGACTAGCGGAGGCCTCGAGCAGTACTTC.